The rows below give T cell receptor beta chains drawn from one sample of a study of T-cell memory formation after mild COVID-19. In TCRdb, the 5' RACE reads were re-called with MiXCR into one record per CDR3 protein. The table lists hundreds of thousands of distinct CDR3 sequences, approximately 15% of them singletons. Sequencing was performed on PBMCs or a T cell subset sorted from them (not recorded which). These receptors were collected from an adult woman who had mild COVID-19 (a few samples of this study predate the infection). Cell type and time point are not known. CDR3s include the opening cysteine and the closing phenylalanine or tryptophan. D genes are given only for firm matches. Size tells how often a clone was seen (once, few, many) or the class of an expanded clone, and some rows leave it out.

d_call j_call clone_size v_call cdr3_length cdr3_nt cdr3_aa
TRBD2 TRBJ2-1 NA TRBV10-3 14 TGTGCCATCTCAGGAGGACTAGCGGGCCCTCTGCAGTTCTTC CAISGGLAGPLQFF
NA TRBJ1-3 NA TRBV6-5 16 TGTGCCAGCAGTTCTACGTATTCCGGGCCTGGAAACACCATATATTTT CASSSTYSGPGNTIYF
NA TRBJ1-1 NA TRBV5-5 15 TGTGCCAGCAGCTTGGCTCCAGGGGCGAACACTGAAGCTTTCTTT CASSLAPGANTEAFF
NA TRBJ1-1 few TRBV7-8 15 TGTGCCAGCAGCCAGCAAGTAGGGGCGAACACTGAAGCTTTCTTT CASSQQVGANTEAFF
NA TRBJ2-1 many TRBV3-1 14 TGTGCCAGCAGCCAAGAAAAGGGCAGGAATGAGCAGTTCTTC CASSQEKGRNEQFF
TRBD2 TRBJ2-7 NA TRBV7-9 14 TGTGCCAGCATAGCGGGAGGTCCTCTGAGCGAGCAGTACTTC CASIAGGPLSEQYF
TRBD1 TRBJ2-7 few TRBV30 12 TGTGCCTGGGTGTACGACAGGGGCGAGCAGTACTTC CAWVYDRGEQYF
TRBD1 TRBJ2-3 NA TRBV7-2 15 TGTGCCAGCAGTCGACAGGGGGCTTTCACAGATACGCAGTATTTT CASSRQGAFTDTQYF
NA TRBJ1-6 NA TRBV25-1 14 TGTGCCAGCAGTGGAATGTGGGGGGGGGCACCCCTCCACTTT CASSGMWGGAPLHF
NA TRBJ1-2 few TRBV15 13 TGTGCCACCAGCAGAGGTTACGATAGAATCAACACCTTC CATSRGYDRINTF
TRBD1 TRBJ2-1 NA TRBV6-1 16 TGTGCCAGCAGTGAACTGGGACAGGGTTCCTACAATGAGCAGTTCTTC CASSELGQGSYNEQFF
TRBD1 TRBJ2-2 few TRBV11-2 14 TGTGCCAGCAGCCGGGACAGGGATTTTAGGGAGCTGTTTTTT CASSRDRDFRELFF
TRBD1 TRBJ1-1 NA TRBV20-1 15 TGCCGGCCGTCCGGGGACAGGGGCCTGGGGACTGAAGCTTTCTTT CRPSGDRGLGTEAFF
NA TRBJ2-5 NA TRBV4-2 18 TGTGCCAGCAGCCAAGCCTCCCCCGAAGGGCAGGGCGTGGAGACCCAGTACTTC CASSQASPEGQGVETQYF
TRBD2 TRBJ2-5 many TRBV4-1 18 TGCGCCAGCAGCCCGAAACGGGCGGGGGGACGGCACCGGGAGACCCAGTACTTC CASSPKRAGGRHRETQYF
TRBD1 TRBJ1-6 NA TRBV5-1 15 TGCGCCAGCAGCAATGGACAGGGGGTGGATTCACCCCTCCACTTT CASSNGQGVDSPLHF
NA TRBJ2-1 many TRBV9 15 TGTGCCAGCAGCGTATCGGTGGGGCCCTACAATGAGCAGTTCTTC CASSVSVGPYNEQFF
NA TRBJ1-2 NA TRBV19 15 TGTGCCAGCGACGACAGGAGTTCTTCTAACTATGGCTACACCTTC CASDDRSSSNYGYTF